These 5 T cell receptor beta chains were all obtained from the same sample, sequenced in a study of CD8 T cells in ankylosing spondylitis. Study-level points and caveats: What seemed typical of ankylosing spondylitis blood was a TCR beta motif built from 7 or 8 highly homologous variants.

Their target antigens are unknown. TCRdb reprocessed the 5' RACE reads with MiXCR, giving one entry per CDR3 protein. The sample records around 220,000 distinct CDR3 sequences, about a sixth being singletons. The sample comprised blood, either unsorted or a sorted T cell fraction (not recorded which). The receptors were sampled from a male donor with ankylosing spondylitis.

The genes are TRBV10-3 and TRBJ2-3; D is perhaps TRBD1 (6 bases). Germline V gene sequence: CDR1 ENHRY, CDR2 SYGVKD. Trimming cost V 2 bases and J 0 bases, with 12 bases left between them. The CDR3 extends over 16 amino acids. The CDR3 loop reads CAISERGYTSTDTQYF. For the CDR3, the DNA is TGTGCCATCAGTGAGAGGGGGTATACTAGCACAGATACGCAGTATTTT.

The chain recombines TRBV5-6 with TRBJ2-7; no firm D call. CDR3 size: 15 residues. V shed 1 base and J shed 1 base, with 12 bases lying between them. CDR1 and CDR2 (germline): SGHDT, YYEEEE. The CDR3 DNA sequence: TGTGCCAGCAGCTTGTTTTTAAGCGCGTCCTACGAGCAGTACTTC. This sequence encodes CASSLFLSASYEQYF.

This clonotype was observed a handful of times. The chain carries TRBV11-2 and TRBJ2-2; weak D call: TRBD1 (5 bases). CDR3 size: 17 residues. V was shortened by 0 bases and J by 1 base, with 12 bases between the two germline ends. Germline V gene lookup returns CDR1 SGHAT and CDR2 FQNNGV. DNA for the CDR3: TGTGCCAGCAGCTTAGATAGTTGGCAGGGGAACACCGGGGAGCTGTTTTTT. Its translation is CASSLDSWQGNTGELFF.

DNA of the CDR3: TGTGCCATCAGTGATTGGGTGGGGACAAAAAACAATGAGCAGTTCTTC. Its protein is CAISDWVGTKNNEQFF. V gene TRBV10-3 combines with J gene TRBJ2-1; perhaps TRBD1 as D (6 bases). The V and J ends lost 3 bases and 5 bases respectively, with 17 bases between them. This CDR3 comprises 16 residues. From germline, CDR1 is ENHRY and CDR2 SYGVKD.

The V gene is TRBV25-1, the J gene TRBJ2-5; the D is unclear. The germline V gene has CDR1 MGHDK and CDR2 SYGVNS. Trimming took 6 bases from V and 7 from J, leaving 12 bases between them. CDR3 size: 12 residues. CDR3 protein: CASSLDLGTQYF. Written as DNA, the CDR3 is TGTGCCAGCAGCCTGGACCTGGGGACCCAGTACTTC.